The 23 T cell receptor beta chains below come from one sample, sequenced in a study of Ad26.COV2.S vaccination and SARS-CoV-2 variants (dated by TCRdb to about 2021). Library creation used the immunoSEQ multiplex PCR assay. Imported from immuneACCESS, the table was reduced by TCRdb to in-frame sequences with V and J called. These copies leave out some clones; in studies compared against another copy, an unresolved V gene accounts for under half, and the cause of the remainder is not known. Present in this sample are about 440,000 clones, around 91% of which were seen just once. More than 3.5% of the sample comes from the top ten. This sample's treatment or condition label indicates: around 19 received Ad26.COV2.S at low or high dose, single or two shots; roughly five received placebo; per-sample allocation not given. Repertoires of vaccine and placebo recipients were sequenced from samples collected on day 63 after the first injection.

The material was peripheral blood, obtained in a trial of Ad26.COV2.S vaccine versus placebo. The receptors derive from a person aged 18 to 59 who received the Ad26.COV2.S COVID-19 vaccine or a placebo.

There are a few counts of this clone. The chain links TRBV18 to TRBJ1-5; the D is unclear. CDR1 is KGHSH, CDR2 LQKENI, per germline. CDR3 length equals 15 residues. Trimming took off 3 bases at V and 4 bases at J, with 13 bases between the two ends. In nucleotides, the CDR3 is TGTGCCAGCTCACCGGGTAGGATAGGAAATCAGCCCCAGCATTTT. Translation gives CASSPGRIGNQPQHF.

This chain connects TRBV6-5 to TRBJ1-1; no clear D. V was shortened by 2 bases and J by 0 bases, with 7 bases between the two germline ends. Germline values: CDR1 MNHEY, CDR2 SVGAGI. CDR3 size: 14 residues. The CDR3 here is CASSYKPMNTEAFF. In DNA, the CDR3 is TGTGCCAGCAGTTACAAGCCAATGAACACTGAAGCTTTCTTT.

The J gene is TRBJ1-2, the V gene TRBV20-1; weak D call: TRBD1 (5 bases). CDR3 length equals 10 residues. CDR1 is DFQATT and CDR2 is SNEGSKA in the germline V gene (reference sequence). V gave up 6 bases and J gave up 11 bases, with 13 bases separating them. The CDR3 loop reads CSAPQGGYTF. DNA for the CDR3: TGCAGTGCACCTCAGGGCGGTTACACCTTC.

The chain is built from TRBV7-2 and TRBJ2-1; 7 nucleotides agree with TRBD1. The germline V gene has CDR1 SGHTA and CDR2 FQGNSA. The CDR3 is 12 amino acids. V shed 5 bases, J shed 8 bases, and the junction held 3 bases outside the gene matches. The CDR3 reads CASSVTGYEQFF. In DNA, the CDR3 is TGTGCCAGCAGCGTGACAGGGTATGAGCAGTTCTTC. Complete variable domain (other parts from reference TRBV7-2 and TRBJ2-1): GAGVSQSPSNKVTEKGKDVELRCDPISGHTALYWYRQSLGQGLEFLIYFQGNSAPDKSGLPSDRFSAERTGGSVSTLTIQRTQQEDSAVYLCASSVTGYEQFFGPGTRLTVL.

The chain uses TRBV18 and TRBJ1-2, with 9 bases identical to TRBD1. The CDR3 has 13 amino acids. Germline V gene data show CDR1 as KGHSH and CDR2 as LQKENI. With 8 bases clipped from V and 7 bases from J, the junction kept 8 bases outside the gene matches. CDR3 nucleotide sequence: TGTGCCAGCACCGGACAGGGGATTTTTGGCTACACCTTC. Its protein product is CASTGQGIFGYTF.

The rearrangement joins TRBV7-9 to TRBJ2-4; 8 nucleotides align to TRBD2. Germline CDR1 SEHNR, CDR2 FQNEAQ (reference sequence). CDR3 length: 18 amino acids. V lost 2 bases and J lost 0; bases outside the gene matches: 9. The CDR3 coding sequence is TGTGCCAGCAGCTTAAAAGCGGGGGCTACCCTAGCCAAAAACATTCAGTACTTC. It codes for CASSLKAGATLAKNIQYF.

This clone was seen a few times. The rearrangement uses TRBV27 and TRBJ2-5; 8 nucleotides line up with TRBD1. The CDR3 covers 15 residues. From germline, CDR1 is MNHEY and CDR2 SMNVEV (reference sequence). V trimming: 3 bases; J trimming: 5 bases; junction bases outside the gene matches: 8. The CDR3 DNA reads as TGTGCCAGCAGTTTTTCAGGGGGCGGTATGGAGACCCAGTACTTC. Amino acid sequence: CASSFSGGGMETQYF.

V usage is TRBV3-1 (or the pseudogene TRBV3-2) and J usage is TRBJ2-3; tentative D call: TRBD2 (5 bases). Between the trimmed V and J ends, which lost 0 bases and 0 bases, there was a span of 13 bases. The CDR3 loop spans 17 amino acids. Germline V lookup: CDR1 LGHDT, CDR2 YNNKEL (reference sequence). The CDR3: CASSQEGVGGSTDTQYF. CDR3 DNA sequence: TGTGCCAGCAGCCAAGAAGGTGTTGGCGGGAGCACAGATACGCAGTATTTT.

The chain carries TRBV7-2 and TRBJ1-1; 11 nucleotides agree with TRBD1. CDR3 size: 15 residues. The germline V gene has CDR1 SGHTA and CDR2 FQGNSA. The J segment lost 5 bases and the V segment lost 1 base, leaving 3 bases of the junction unmatched. CDR3 sequence reads: CASSLGDRGRTEAFF. CDR3 nucleotide sequence: TGTGCCAGCAGCTTAGGGGACAGGGGGAGAACTGAAGCTTTCTTT.

Remarks on this clone: The sample holds other DNA sequences that translate to the same CDR3. This CDR3 reads CASRTNTNTGELFF. The CDR3 DNA reads as TGTGCCAGCAGAACAAACACGAACACCGGGGAGCTGTTTTTT. V and J are TRBV6-5 and TRBJ2-2; D ambiguous. The CDR3 length is 14 residues. The germline gives CDR1 MNHEY, CDR2 SVGAGI. V dropped 6 bases and J dropped 0 bases, with 8 bases sitting between them.

This chain joins TRBV5-6 and TRBJ1-1, with D possibly TRBD1 on 5 matching bases. Looked up from germline, CDR1 is SGHDT and CDR2 is YYEEEE. CDR3 length: 16 residues. V lost 4 bases and J 1 base, leaving 17 bases between the germline ends. The CDR3 DNA sequence: TGTGCCAGCAGCCCCTTCCGGGGGGTTGCGAACACTGAAGCTTTCTTT. This translates into CASSPFRGVANTEAFF.

This clone was found once. The rearrangement joins TRBV13 to TRBJ1-4; possible D gene TRBD1, 6 bases. V was shortened by 2 bases and J by 3 bases, with 16 bases between the two germline ends. Germline-derived CDR1 and CDR2 are PRHDT and FYEKMQ (reference sequence). CDR3 length equals 17 residues. The CDR3 DNA is TGTGCCAGCAGCTTATCAGGAGCGGGGGGCCCTAATGAAAAACTGTTTTTT. Residues: CASSLSGAGGPNEKLFF.

The rearrangement links TRBV7-6 to TRBJ2-5; TRBD2 matches 13 bases. Trimming at V came to 5 bases and at J to 1 base, leaving 4 bases not matched to a gene. The CDR3 extends over 16 amino acids. Germline CDR1 and CDR2: SGHVS and FNYEAQ. CDR3 sequence reads: CASSPGTSGAQETQYF. The CDR3 nucleotides read TGTGCCAGCAGCCCCGGGACTAGCGGGGCCCAAGAGACCCAGTACTTC.

V is TRBV12-5 and J is TRBJ2-3; D remains unclear. Trimming took off 6 bases at V and 10 bases at J, with 11 bases between the two ends. The CDR3 runs 11 residues. Germline V gene data show CDR1 as LGHNT and CDR2 as FRNRAP. DNA of the CDR3: TGTGCTAGTGGCGAAGGAATGGCGCAGTATTTT. Protein sequence: CASGEGMAQYF.

V and J are TRBV2 and TRBJ2-2; unclear D gene. The CDR3 covers 14 residues. The ends were cut back, 3 bases at V and 4 bases at J, with 9 bases in the middle. The V gene's germline CDR1 is SNHLY and CDR2 FYNNEI. The CDR3: CASSEVQLTGELFF. CDR3 nucleotide sequence: TGTGCCAGCAGTGAGGTACAGCTCACCGGGGAGCTGTTTTTT.

The chain has TRBV10-3 and TRBJ1-2; unclear D gene. Germline V gives CDR1 ENHRY, CDR2 SYGVKD. V gave up 3 bases and J gave up 4 bases, with 21 bases separating them. This CDR3 is built from 17 residues. The CDR3 nucleotides read TGTGCCATCAGTGATGGGGAGCACCGCCCGATTTCCTATGGCTACACCTTC. It encodes CAISDGEHRPISYGYTF.

The chain recombines TRBV24-1 with TRBJ2-1; a weak D match, TRBD2 (6 bases). Germline-derived CDR1 and CDR2 are KGHDR and SFDVKD. V lost 5 bases to trimming and J lost 2 bases, with 15 bases between them. This CDR3 region has 16 residues. The CDR3, as DNA: TGTGCCACCAGTGCCCTGGGGGGTTCTACCTACAATGAGCAGTTCTTC. Its translation: CATSALGGSTYNEQFF.

This clone was picked up one time. At one end, the junction sequence differs from germline, possibly due to a read error. This chain joins TRBV2 and TRBJ2-7; 9 positions match TRBD2. The CDR3 spans 15 residues. CDR1 is SNHLY and CDR2 is FYNNEI in the germline V gene. The CDR3 DNA sequence: TGTGCCAGCAGTGGTTCGTCTAGCGGGGTTTACGGGCAGTACTTC. Protein sequence: CASSGSSSGVYGQYF.

The V and J genes are TRBV28 and TRBJ2-7; the match to TRBD2 covers 8 bases. Germline V gene sequence: CDR1 MDHEN, CDR2 SYDVKM. The length of the CDR3 is 16 residues. V shed 6 bases, J shed 3 bases, and the junction held 13 bases outside the gene matches. The CDR3 loop reads CASRSLFTGGDYEQYF. CDR3 nucleotides: TGTGCCAGCAGGTCTCTCTTTACGGGAGGGGACTACGAGCAGTACTTC. Using reference TRBV28 and TRBJ2-7 for the parts outside the CDR3, the full variable domain is DVKVTQSSRYLVKRTGEKVFLECVQDMDHENMFWYRQDPGLGLRLIYFSYDVKMKEKGDIPEGYSVSREKKERFSLILESASTNQTSMYLCASRSLFTGGDYEQYFGPGTRLTVT.

V usage is TRBV4-1 and J usage is TRBJ2-7; 7 nucleotides align to TRBD2. J was trimmed by 0 bases and V by 0 bases; bases with no gene match: 2. The CDR3 covers 15 residues. CDR1 and CDR2 from the germline V gene are MGHRA and YSYEKL. CDR3 residues: CASSQEGGSSYEQYF. The CDR3 DNA reads as TGCGCCAGCAGCCAAGAGGGGGGGAGCTCCTACGAGCAGTACTTC.

The chain carries TRBV11-3 and TRBJ2-5; D assignment may be TRBD1 or TRBD2 (7 bases each). Germline CDR1 reads SGHNT; CDR2 reads YENEEA. V lost 5 bases and J 3 bases, leaving 16 bases between the germline ends. This CDR3 has 15 residues. The CDR3 protein is CASSKGRGLKETQYF. For the CDR3, the DNA is TGTGCCAGCAGCAAGGGGAGGGGGCTAAAAGAGACCCAGTACTTC.

The chain uses TRBV15 and TRBJ2-5, with D possibly being TRBD2 (6 bases). Germline lookup yields CDR1 LNHNV and CDR2 YYDKDF (reference sequence). Trimming shortened V by 3 bases and J by 1 base, and 9 bases separated the two germline ends. This CDR3 contains 14 residues. In nucleotides, the CDR3 is TGTGCCACCAGCAGTGGCGGGACCCAAGAGACCCAGTACTTC. Amino acids: CATSSGGTQETQYF. The entire variable domain, with the rest obtained from reference TRBV15 and TRBJ2-5, is as follows: DAMVIQNPRYQVTQFGKPVTLSCSQTLNHNVMYWYQQKSSQAPKLLFHYYDKDFNNEADTPDNFQSRRPNTSFCFLDIRSPGLGDTAMYLCATSSGGTQETQYFGPGTRLLVL.

J is TRBJ2-7 and V is TRBV5-1; 7 bases map to TRBD1. This CDR3 is 16 amino acids long. V trimming: 3 bases; J trimming: 0 bases; junction bases outside the gene matches: 9. CDR1 is SGHRS, CDR2 YFSETQ, per germline. CDR3 in amino acids: CASSSDTGTVSYEQYF. CDR3 bases: TGCGCCAGCAGCTCTGATACCGGGACAGTCTCCTACGAGCAGTACTTC.